The TCR beta chain under discussion was sequenced for a study of blood T cell repertoires in COVID-19. Looking at the study overall: The United States, Italy and Spain supplied acute and convalescent COVID-19 samples. T cells, B-cell-depleted T cells, or PBMCs provided the cDNA or gDNA that served as material.

Source study methods: By means of reference gene primer amplification, nucleated cell counts were estimated. This table comes from immunoSEQ multiplex PCR, and its TCRdb copy is limited to in-frame clones, with some not included. The V and J calls and clone size are taken from that table; D and trimming were inferred from the DNA. This table has hundreds of thousands of clones, around 92% appearing once. Participants came from about 23 US areas, aged roughly 18 to 89 years. Germline V gene data show CDR1 as MNHEY and CDR2 as SVGEGT. The CDR3 sequence is 13 residues long. The V end lost 4 bases, the J end lost 1 base, and 7 bases lay between the germline ends.

This rearrangement joins TRBV6-2 or TRBV6-3 to TRBJ1-2; tentatively, D is TRBD1 (5 bases). Sequencing was done on a sample of PBMCs or T cells enriched from blood (not recorded which). This receptor was taken from a woman aged 25 to 39 with acute COVID-19. The CDR3 DNA reads TGTGCCAGCAGTTTTCAGGGTAACTATGGCTACACCTTC. This translates into CASSFQGNYGYTF.